This TCR beta chain originates from a study of shared clonotypes between healthy human individuals. Trimming shortened V by 4 bases and J by 0 bases, and 3 bases separated the two germline ends. Germline V gene data show CDR1 as SQVTM and CDR2 as ANQGSEA. The CDR3 spans 12 residues. Assay execution took place at the deep level. Once extracted for a subset, genomic DNA was divided evenly among several immunoSEQ plates. Sequencing was performed with immunoSEQ multiplex PCR; in TCRdb, only in-frame clones are kept and a portion is missing. The repertoire consists of approximately 530,000 clones, with less than 96% occurring once and the leading ten covering under 0.06%. General study points: Clonotype sharing across donors was expected to vary with sequencing depth. Despite large depth, rarefaction showed incomplete sorted-subset sequencing.

Comment on this clone: The antigen is not known.

Sequencing was done on a sample of naive CD4+ T cells sorted from blood. Documented subset: CD45RA+ positively selected. The source is a woman aged 25 to 39 in good health. This rearrangement joins TRBV29-1 to TRBJ1-4; no firm D call. For the CDR3, the DNA is TGCAGCGTTGTTGCAACTAATGAAAAACTGTTTTTT. Its protein is CSVVATNEKLFF. Complete variable domain (other parts from reference TRBV29-1 and TRBJ1-4): SAVISQKPSRDICQRGTSLTIQCQVDSQVTMMFWYRQQPGQSLTLIATANQGSEATYESGFVIDKFPISRPNLTFSTLTVSNMSPEDSSIYLCSVVATNEKLFFGSGTQLSVL.